This TCR beta chain was captured in a study of early T cells in non-severe SARS-CoV-2 infection. Study-wide context: Unsorted whole blood bulk RNA was sequenced, with unpaired chains. The study, taken as a whole, reports: VDJdb matches were skewed toward anti-spike CD8 T cell responses.

This CDR3 region has 12 residues. The germline gives CDR1 MNHEY, CDR2 SVGEGT. The ends were cut back, 8 bases at V and 7 bases at J, with 12 bases in the middle. Unique molecular identifiers (one per individual cDNA molecule) were attached. One entry per CDR3 protein results from TCRdb running MiXCR on the 5' RACE reads. The table shows 40,000 to 55,000 distinct CDR3 sequences, with about 13% occurring only once. About this clonotype: The antigen remains unidentified.

The receptor comes from an adult who was a healthcare worker with PCR-confirmed SARS-CoV-2 infection or an uninfected control (not recorded which). The sequencing input was whole blood. This chain links TRBV6-2 or TRBV6-3 with TRBJ2-1; D gene ambiguous. In DNA form, the CDR3 reads TGTGCCAGCTCCTGGTTCGGTAATGAGCAGTTCTTC. Its translation: CASSWFGNEQFF.